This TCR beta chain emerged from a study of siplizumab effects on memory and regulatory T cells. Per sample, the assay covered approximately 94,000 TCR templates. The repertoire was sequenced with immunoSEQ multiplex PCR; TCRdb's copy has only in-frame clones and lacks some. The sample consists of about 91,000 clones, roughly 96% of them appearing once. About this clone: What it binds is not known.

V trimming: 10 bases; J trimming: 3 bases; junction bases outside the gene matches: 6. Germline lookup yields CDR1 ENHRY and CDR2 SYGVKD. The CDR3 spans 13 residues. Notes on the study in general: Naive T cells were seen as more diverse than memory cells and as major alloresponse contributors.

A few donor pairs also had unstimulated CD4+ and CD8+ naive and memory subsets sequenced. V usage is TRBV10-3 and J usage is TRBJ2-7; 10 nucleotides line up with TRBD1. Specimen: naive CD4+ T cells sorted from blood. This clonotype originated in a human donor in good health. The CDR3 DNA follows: TGTGCCACACCGGGACAGGGGATCTACGAGCAGTACTTC. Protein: CATPGQGIYEQYF.